This T cell receptor (beta chain) was profiled in a study of PD-1 blockade in classical Hodgkin lymphoma. This table comes from immunoSEQ multiplex PCR, and its TCRdb copy is limited to in-frame clones, with some not included. Of 43,000 or so clones listed, roughly 78% are singletons. Details on this clone: No antigen is known for it.

Trimming took off 2 bases at V and 3 bases at J, with 24 bases between the two ends. CDR3 length: 19 amino acids. Germline assignment: CDR1 SGHTS and CDR2 YDEGEE. Study-wide findings and caveats: Patients with a complete response exhibited baseline diversity comparable to newly diagnosed patients.

Time point here: cycle 4 day 1 (C4D1), after more than five weeks of nivolumab. Brentuximab vedotin exposure varied, and every patient relapsed after autologous stem cell transplantation. The TCR comes from a human donor with classical Hodgkin lymphoma. The V gene is TRBV5-8, the J gene TRBJ1-5; tentative D call: TRBD1 (5 bases). The specimen comprised peripheral blood mononuclear cells (PBMCs), sampled before the fourth cycle of nivolumab. The CDR3 is CASSFGRGREGWANQPQHF. DNA of the CDR3: TGTGCCAGCAGCTTTGGTCGTGGCAGGGAAGGCTGGGCCAATCAGCCCCAGCATTTT.